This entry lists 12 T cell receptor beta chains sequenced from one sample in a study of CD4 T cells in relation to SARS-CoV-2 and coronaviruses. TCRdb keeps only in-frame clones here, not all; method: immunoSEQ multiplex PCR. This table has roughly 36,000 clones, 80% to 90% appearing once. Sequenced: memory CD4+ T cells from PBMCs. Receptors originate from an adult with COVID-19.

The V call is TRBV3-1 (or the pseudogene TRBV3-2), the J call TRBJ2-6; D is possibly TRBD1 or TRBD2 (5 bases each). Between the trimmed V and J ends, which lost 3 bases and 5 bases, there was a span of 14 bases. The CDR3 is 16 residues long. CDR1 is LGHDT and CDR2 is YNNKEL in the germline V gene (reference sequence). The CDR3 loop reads CASSQDGARWANVLTF. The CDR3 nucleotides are TGTGCCAGCAGCCAGGACGGGGCTCGGTGGGCCAACGTCCTGACTTTC.

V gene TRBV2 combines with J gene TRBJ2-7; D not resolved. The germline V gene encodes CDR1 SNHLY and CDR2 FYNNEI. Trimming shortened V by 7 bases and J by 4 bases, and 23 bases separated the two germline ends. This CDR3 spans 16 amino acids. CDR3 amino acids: CASIAGMTFLRYEQYF. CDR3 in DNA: TGTGCCAGCATCGCCGGTATGACATTCCTAAGGTACGAGCAGTACTTC.

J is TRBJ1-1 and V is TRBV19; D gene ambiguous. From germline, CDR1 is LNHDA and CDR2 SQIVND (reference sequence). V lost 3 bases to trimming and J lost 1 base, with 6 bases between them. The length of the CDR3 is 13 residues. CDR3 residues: CASSINRNTEAFF. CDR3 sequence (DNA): TGTGCCAGTAGTATCAACAGGAACACTGAAGCTTTCTTT.

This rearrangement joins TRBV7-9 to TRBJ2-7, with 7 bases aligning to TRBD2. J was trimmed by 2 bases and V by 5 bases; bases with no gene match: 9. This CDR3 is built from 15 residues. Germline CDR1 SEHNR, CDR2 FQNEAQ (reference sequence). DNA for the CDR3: TGTGCCAGCAGCACCCGAGCGGGATCTGCCTACGAGCAGTACTTC. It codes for CASSTRAGSAYEQYF. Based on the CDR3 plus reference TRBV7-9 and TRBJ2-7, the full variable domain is DTGVSQNPRHKITKRGQNVTFRCDPISEHNRLYWYRQTLGQGPEFLTYFQNEAQLEKSRLLSDRFSAERPKGSFSTLEIQRTEQGDSAMYLCASSTRAGSAYEQYFGPGTRLTVT.

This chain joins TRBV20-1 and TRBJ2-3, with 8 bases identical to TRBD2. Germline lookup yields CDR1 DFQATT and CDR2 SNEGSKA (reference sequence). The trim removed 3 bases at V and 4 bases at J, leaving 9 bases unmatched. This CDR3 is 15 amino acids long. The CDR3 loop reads CSASGVAGRADTQYF. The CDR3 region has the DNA TGCAGTGCTAGTGGGGTAGCGGGACGCGCAGATACGCAGTATTTT.

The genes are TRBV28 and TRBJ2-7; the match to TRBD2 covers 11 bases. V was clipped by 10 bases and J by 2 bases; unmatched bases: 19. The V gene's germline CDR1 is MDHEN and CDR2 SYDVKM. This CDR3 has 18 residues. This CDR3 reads CANPWGLAESSPTYEQYF. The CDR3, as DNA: TGTGCCAACCCCTGGGGACTAGCGGAGTCAAGTCCCACCTACGAGCAGTACTTC.

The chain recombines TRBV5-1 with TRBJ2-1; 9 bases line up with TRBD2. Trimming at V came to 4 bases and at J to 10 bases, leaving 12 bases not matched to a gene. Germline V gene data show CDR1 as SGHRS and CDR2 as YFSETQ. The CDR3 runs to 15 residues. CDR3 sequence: CASSDSSGMGEEQFF. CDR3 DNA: TGCGCCAGCAGCGATTCTAGCGGGATGGGTGAGGAGCAGTTCTTC.

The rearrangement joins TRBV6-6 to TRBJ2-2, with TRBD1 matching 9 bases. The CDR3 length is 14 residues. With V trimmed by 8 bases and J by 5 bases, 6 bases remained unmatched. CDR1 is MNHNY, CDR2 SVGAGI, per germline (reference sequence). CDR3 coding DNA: TGTGCCAGCTCTGGACAGGGGCGAACCGGGGAGCTGTTTTTT. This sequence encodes CASSGQGRTGELFF.

CDR3 sequence reads: CASSRINNQPQHF. CDR3 DNA sequence: TGTGCCAGCAGCCGGATAAACAATCAGCCCCAGCATTTT. The chain recombines TRBV28 with TRBJ1-5; D remains ambiguous. This CDR3 is 13 amino acids long. The V and J ends lost 6 bases and 3 bases respectively, with 9 bases between them. CDR1 and CDR2 from the germline V gene are MDHEN and SYDVKM.

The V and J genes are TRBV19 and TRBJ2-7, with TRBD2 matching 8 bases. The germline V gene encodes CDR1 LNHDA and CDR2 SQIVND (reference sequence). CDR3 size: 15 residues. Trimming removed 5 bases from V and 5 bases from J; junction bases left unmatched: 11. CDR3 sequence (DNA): TGTGCCAGTAGTTCGAATAGCGGGGACGCCCACGAGCAGTACTTC. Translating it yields CASSSNSGDAHEQYF. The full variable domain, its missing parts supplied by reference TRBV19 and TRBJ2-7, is DGGITQSPKYLFRKEGQNVTLSCEQNLNHDAMYWYRQDPGQGLRLIYYSQIVNDFQKGDIAEGYSVSREKKESFPLTVTSAQKNPTAFYLCASSSNSGDAHEQYFGPGTRLTVT.

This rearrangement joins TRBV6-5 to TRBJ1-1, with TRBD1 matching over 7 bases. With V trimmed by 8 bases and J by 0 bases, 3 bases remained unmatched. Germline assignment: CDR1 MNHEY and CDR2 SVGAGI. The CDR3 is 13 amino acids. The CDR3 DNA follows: TGTGCCAGCCACAGGGGAATGAACACTGAAGCTTTCTTT. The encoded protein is CASHRGMNTEAFF.

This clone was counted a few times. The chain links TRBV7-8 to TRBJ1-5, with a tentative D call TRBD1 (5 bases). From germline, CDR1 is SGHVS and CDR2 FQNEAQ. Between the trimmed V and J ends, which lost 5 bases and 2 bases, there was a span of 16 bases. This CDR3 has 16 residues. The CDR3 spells CASSPGHFYGNQPQHF. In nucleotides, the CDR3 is TGTGCCAGCAGCCCAGGACACTTCTATGGCAATCAGCCCCAGCATTTT.